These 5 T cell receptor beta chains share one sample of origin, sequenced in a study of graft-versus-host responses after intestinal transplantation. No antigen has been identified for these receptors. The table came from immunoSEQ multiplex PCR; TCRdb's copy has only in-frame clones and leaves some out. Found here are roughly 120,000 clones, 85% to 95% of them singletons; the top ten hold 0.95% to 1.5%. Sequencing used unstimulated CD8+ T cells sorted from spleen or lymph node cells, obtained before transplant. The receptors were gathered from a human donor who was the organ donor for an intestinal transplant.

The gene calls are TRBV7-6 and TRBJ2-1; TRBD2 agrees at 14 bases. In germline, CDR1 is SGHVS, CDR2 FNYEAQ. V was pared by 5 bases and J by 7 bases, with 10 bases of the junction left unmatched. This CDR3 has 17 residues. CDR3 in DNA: TGTGCCAGCAGCAACGCTGGCAGGACTAGCGGGAGGAATGAGCAGTTCTTC. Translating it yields CASSNAGRTSGRNEQFF.

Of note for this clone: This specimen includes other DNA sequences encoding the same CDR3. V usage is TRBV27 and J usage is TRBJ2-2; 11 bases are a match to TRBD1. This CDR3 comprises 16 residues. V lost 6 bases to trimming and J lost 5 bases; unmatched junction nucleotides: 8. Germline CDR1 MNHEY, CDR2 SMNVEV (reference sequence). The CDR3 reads CASSLLGTGGTGELFF. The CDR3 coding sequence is TGTGCCAGCAGCCTCTTAGGGACAGGGGGAACCGGGGAGCTGTTTTTT.

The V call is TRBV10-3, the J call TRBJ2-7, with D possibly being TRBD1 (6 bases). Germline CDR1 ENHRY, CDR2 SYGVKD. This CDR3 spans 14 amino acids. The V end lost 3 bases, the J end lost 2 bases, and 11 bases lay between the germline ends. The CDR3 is CAISDEGQTYEQYF. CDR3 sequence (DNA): TGTGCCATCAGTGATGAAGGACAGACCTACGAGCAGTACTTC.

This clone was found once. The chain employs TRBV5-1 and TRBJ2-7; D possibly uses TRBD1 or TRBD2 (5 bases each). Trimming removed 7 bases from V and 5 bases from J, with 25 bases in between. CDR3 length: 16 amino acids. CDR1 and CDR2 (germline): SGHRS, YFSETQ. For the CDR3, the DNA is TGCGCCAGCGGCTCTTGGCCTGGAGAGGGGAATAACGAGCAGTACTTC. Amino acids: CASGSWPGEGNNEQYF.

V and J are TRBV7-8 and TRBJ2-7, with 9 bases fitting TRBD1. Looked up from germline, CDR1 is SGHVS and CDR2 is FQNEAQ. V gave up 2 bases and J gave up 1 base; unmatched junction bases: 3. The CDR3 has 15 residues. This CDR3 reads CASSLRDRDSYEQYF. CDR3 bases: TGTGCCAGCAGCTTAAGGGACAGGGATTCCTACGAGCAGTACTTC.